This T cell receptor beta chain emerged from a study of blood T cell repertoires in COVID-19. Study background: Whether acute or convalescent, the COVID-19 samples came from the United States, Italy and Spain. T cells, B-cell-depleted T cells, or PBMCs supplied cDNA or gDNA.

Per the original data handling: Scientists estimated how many nucleated cells there were by amplifying reference gene primers. Repertoires were generated with immunoSEQ multiplex PCR, while TCRdb's copy carries only in-frame clones and drops some. V and J calls and clone size come straight from that table; D and trimming were deduced from the DNA. The sample holds about 69,000 clones, under 85% seen once. Followed over time, Seattle patients had been enrolled while infection was active. Germline V lookup: CDR1 GTSNPN, CDR2 SVGIG (reference sequence). J gave up 3 bases and V 3 bases, and 1 base lay outside the gene matches. The CDR3 totals 14 residues.

The V and J genes are TRBV30 and TRBJ2-5, with 13 bases matching TRBD2. The material sequenced was peripheral blood. The receptor was derived from a middle-aged man with COVID-19, enrolled during active disease. The CDR3 spells CAWRLAGGKETQYF. CDR3 bases: TGTGCCTGGAGACTAGCGGGGGGGAAAGAGACCCAGTACTTC.